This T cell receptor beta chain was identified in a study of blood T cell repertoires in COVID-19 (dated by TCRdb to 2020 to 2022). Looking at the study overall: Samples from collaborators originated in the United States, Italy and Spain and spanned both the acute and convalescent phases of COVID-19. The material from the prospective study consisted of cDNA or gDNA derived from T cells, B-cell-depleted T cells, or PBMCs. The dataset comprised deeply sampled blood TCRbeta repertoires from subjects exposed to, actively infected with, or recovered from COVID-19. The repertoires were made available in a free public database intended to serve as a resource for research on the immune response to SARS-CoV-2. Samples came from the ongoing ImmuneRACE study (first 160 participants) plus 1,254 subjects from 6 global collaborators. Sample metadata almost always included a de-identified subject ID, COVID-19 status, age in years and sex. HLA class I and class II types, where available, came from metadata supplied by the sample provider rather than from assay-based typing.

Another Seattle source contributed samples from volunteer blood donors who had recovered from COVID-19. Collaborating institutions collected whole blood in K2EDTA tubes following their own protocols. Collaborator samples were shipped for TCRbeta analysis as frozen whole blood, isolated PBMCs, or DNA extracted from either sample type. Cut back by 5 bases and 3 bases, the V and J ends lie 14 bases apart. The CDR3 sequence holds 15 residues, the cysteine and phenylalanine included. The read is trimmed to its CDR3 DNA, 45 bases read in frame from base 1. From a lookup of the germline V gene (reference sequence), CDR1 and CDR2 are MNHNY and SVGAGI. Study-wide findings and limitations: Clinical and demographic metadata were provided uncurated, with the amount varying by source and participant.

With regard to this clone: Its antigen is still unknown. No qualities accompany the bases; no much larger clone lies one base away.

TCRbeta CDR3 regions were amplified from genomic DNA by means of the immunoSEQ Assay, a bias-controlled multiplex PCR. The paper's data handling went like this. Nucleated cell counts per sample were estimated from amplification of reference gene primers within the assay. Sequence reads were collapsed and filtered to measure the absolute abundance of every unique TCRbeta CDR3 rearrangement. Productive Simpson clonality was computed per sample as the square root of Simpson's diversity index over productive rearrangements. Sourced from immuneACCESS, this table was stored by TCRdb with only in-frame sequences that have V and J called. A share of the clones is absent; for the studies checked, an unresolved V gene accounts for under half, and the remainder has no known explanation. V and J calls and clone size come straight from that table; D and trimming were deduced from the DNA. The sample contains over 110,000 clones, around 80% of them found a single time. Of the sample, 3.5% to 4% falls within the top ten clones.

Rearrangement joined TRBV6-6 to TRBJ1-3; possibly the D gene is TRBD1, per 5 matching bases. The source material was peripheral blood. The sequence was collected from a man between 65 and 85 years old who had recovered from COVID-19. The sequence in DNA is TGTGCCAGCAGTACCGGGACGGGGGTTGGAAACACCATATATTTT. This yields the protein CASSTGTGVGNTIYF.